The entry that follows covers one T cell receptor beta chain sequence. It lacks a known antigen. No quality values exist for individual bases; no much larger clone is one base distant. Separate from the roughly 650-subject first cohort, the validation cohort of roughly 120 subjects was the group to which the donors belonged. V trim: 5 bases; J trim: 8 bases; unmatched bases: 12. Looking up the germline V gene (reference sequence) yields CDR1 MNHEY and CDR2 SMNVEV. Inclusive of the bounding cysteine and phenylalanine, the CDR3 is 15 residues long. The retained sequence is limited to the CDR3, 45 bases, with the frame set at the first base. The library was obtained by the immunoSEQ multiplex PCR assay. Per the original workflow: A statistical classification framework was built for diagnosing cytomegalovirus status from the catalog of TCR beta chain sequences. Drawn from immuneACCESS, this table holds only the in-frame rearrangements with V and J called that TCRdb kept. Clones are partly lost; checked studies trace under half to an unresolved V gene and leave the rest unexplained. Clone size and V and J calls were adopted from that table, with D and trimming inferred from the DNA. The sample table shows 200,000 or so clones, and around 83% are seen once. The ten largest clones capture around an eighth of the sample.

These data originate in a study of cytomegalovirus exposure and HLA in healthy donors listed by TCRdb under 2017. With regard to the full study: A later analysis indicated that the 95 to 150 validation repertoires were generated on the platform also employed for the roughly 650 repertoires of the first cohort. High-throughput TCR immunosequencing, statistical association of individual TCRs with disease status, and machine learning were combined to predict cytomegalovirus infection status. The study aimed to test whether signatures of past pathogen exposure could be identified by cataloging public T cell receptors. Besides the first cohort of 666 subjects, a separate validation cohort made up of around 120 different subjects was used.

General conclusions and limits of the study: In the study, about 150 TCR beta chains were listed as associated with cytomegalovirus. Most TCR sequences were observed very rarely across donors, whereas some public TCRs were present in many individuals. The classifier was reported to diagnose cytomegalovirus status with high specificity and sensitivity in both the original cohort and the validation cohort. According to the authors, the approach could potentially be generalized to other disease states and immunological phenotypes. In vitro tests confirmed that a few of the cytomegalovirus-associated TCR beta chains recognize cytomegalovirus antigens. A later analysis had no HLA typing for the validation cohort, so co-occurrence there was scored across all 110 or so repertoires. A later analysis found that TCRs clustered in the first cohort also tended to co-occur in the roughly 120 validation repertoires, with approximately 95% of cluster scores above 0.

The V and J genes are TRBV27 and TRBJ2-1; 7 nucleotides in the junction match TRBD2. This receptor was taken from a woman aged 25 to 39 in good health and CMV-seropositive. Source material: PBMCs. The CDR3 reads as follows: CASSPMGGSGYEQFF. The sequenced DNA: TGTGCCAGCAGTCCTATGGGGGGGTCAGGGTATGAGCAGTTCTTC.